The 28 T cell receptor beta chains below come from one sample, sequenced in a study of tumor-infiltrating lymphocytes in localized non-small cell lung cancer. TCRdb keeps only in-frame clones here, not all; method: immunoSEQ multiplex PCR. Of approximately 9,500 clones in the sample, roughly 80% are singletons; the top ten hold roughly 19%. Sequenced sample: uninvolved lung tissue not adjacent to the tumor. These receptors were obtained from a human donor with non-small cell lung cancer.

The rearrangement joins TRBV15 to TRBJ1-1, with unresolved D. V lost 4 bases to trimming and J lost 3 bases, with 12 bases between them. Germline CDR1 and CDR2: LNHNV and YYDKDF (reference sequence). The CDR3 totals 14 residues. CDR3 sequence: CATSIPRGDTEAFF. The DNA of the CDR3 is TGTGCCACCAGCATCCCTCGAGGAGACACTGAAGCTTTCTTT.

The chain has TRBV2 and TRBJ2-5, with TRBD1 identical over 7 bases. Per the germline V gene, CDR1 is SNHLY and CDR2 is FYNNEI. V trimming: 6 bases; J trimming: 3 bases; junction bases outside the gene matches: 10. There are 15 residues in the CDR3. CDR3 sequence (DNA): TGTGCCAGCAGATTTACAGGGGTTGGGAAAGAGACCCAGTACTTC. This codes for CASRFTGVGKETQYF.

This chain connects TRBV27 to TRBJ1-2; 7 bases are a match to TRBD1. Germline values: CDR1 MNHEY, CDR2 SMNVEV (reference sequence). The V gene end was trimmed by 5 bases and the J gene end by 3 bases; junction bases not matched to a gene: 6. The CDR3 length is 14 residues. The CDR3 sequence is CASSAAGTDYGYTF. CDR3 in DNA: TGTGCCAGCAGTGCCGCCGGGACAGACTATGGCTACACCTTC.

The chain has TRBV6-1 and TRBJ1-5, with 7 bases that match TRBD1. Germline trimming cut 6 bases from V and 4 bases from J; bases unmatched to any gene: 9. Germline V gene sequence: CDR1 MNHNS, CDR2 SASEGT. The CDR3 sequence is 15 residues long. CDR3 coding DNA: TGTGCCAGCAGCGAACCGGGACAGATTAATCAGCCCCAGCATTTT. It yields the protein CASSEPGQINQPQHF.

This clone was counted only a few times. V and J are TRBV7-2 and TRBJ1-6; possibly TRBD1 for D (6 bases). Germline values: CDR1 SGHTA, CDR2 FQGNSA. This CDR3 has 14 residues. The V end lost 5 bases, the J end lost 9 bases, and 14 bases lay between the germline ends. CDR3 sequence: CASSPRGLSSPLHF. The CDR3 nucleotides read TGTGCCAGCAGCCCCAGGGGATTAAGTTCACCCCTCCACTTT.

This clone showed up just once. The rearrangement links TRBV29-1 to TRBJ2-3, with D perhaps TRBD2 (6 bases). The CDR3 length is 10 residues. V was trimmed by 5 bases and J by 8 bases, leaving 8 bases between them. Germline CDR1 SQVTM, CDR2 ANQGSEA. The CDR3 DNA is TGCAGCGTTAACGGGGGTACGCAGTATTTT. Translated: CSVNGGTQYF.

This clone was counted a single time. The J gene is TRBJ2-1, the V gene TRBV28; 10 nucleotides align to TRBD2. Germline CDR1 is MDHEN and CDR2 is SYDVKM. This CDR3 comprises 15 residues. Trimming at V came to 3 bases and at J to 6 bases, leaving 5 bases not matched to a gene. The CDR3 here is CASSFASGSINEQFF. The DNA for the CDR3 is TGTGCCAGCAGTTTTGCTAGCGGGAGCATCAATGAGCAGTTCTTC.

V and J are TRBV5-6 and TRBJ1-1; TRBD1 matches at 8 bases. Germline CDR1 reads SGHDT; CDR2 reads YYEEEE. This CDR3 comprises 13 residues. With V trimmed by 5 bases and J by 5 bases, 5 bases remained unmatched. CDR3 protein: CASRYDRGTEAFF. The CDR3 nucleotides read TGTGCCAGCAGATACGACAGGGGTACTGAAGCTTTCTTT. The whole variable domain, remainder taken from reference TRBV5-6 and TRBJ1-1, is DAGVTQSPTHLIKTRGQQVTLRCSPKSGHDTVSWYQQALGQGPQFIFQYYEEEERQRGNFPDRFSGHQFPNYSSELNVNALLLGDSALYLCASRYDRGTEAFFGQGTRLTVV.

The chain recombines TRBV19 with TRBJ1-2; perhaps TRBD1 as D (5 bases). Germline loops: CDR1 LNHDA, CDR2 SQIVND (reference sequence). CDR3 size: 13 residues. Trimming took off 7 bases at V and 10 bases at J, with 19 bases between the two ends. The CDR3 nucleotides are TGTGCCAGTACTCCCGAGGGACGGGGCGTCTACACCTTC. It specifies CASTPEGRGVYTF. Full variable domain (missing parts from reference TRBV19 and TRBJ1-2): DGGITQSPKYLFRKEGQNVTLSCEQNLNHDAMYWYRQDPGQGLRLIYYSQIVNDFQKGDIAEGYSVSREKKESFPLTVTSAQKNPTAFYLCASTPEGRGVYTFGSGTRLTVV.

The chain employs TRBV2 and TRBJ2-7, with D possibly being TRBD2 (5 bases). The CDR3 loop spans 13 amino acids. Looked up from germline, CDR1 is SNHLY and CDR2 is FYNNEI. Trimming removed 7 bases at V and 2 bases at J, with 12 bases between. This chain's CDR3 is CASTGIVTYEQYF. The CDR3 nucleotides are TGTGCCAGCACGGGGATAGTGACCTACGAGCAGTACTTC.

The CDR3 sequence is CASSFLTGLPSYEQYF. The CDR3 nucleotides read TGTGCCAGCAGCTTCCTGACAGGGCTTCCCTCCTACGAGCAGTACTTC. The genes are TRBV7-3 and TRBJ2-7; 7 nucleotides agree with TRBD1. Looked up from germline, CDR1 is SGHTA and CDR2 is FQGTGA. The CDR3 runs to 16 residues. Trimming at V came to 3 bases and at J to 0 bases, leaving 8 bases not matched to a gene.

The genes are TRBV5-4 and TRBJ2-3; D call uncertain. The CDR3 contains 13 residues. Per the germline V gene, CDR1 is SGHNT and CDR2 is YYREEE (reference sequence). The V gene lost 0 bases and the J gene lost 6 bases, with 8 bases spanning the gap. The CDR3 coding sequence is TGTGCCAGCAGCTTGGGGGGTCACGATACGCAGTATTTT. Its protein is CASSLGGHDTQYF.

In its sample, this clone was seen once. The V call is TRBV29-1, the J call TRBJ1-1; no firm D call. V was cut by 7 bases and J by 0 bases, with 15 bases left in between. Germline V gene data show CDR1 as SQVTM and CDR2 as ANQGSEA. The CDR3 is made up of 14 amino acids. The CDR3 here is CSAERVDMNTEAFF. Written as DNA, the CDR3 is TGCAGCGCCGAGCGGGTGGATATGAACACTGAAGCTTTCTTT.

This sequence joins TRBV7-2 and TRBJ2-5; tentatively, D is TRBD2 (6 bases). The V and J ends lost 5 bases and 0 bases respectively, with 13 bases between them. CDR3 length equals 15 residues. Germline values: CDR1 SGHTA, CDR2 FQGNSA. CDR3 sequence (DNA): TGTGCCAGCAGCATCCCCCGGGACTACCAAGAGACCCAGTACTTC. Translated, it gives CASSIPRDYQETQYF.

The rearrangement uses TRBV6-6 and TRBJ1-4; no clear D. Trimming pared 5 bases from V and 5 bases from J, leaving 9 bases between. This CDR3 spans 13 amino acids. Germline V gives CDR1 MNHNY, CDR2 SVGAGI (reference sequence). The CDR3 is CASSTRRNEKLFF. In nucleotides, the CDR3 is TGTGCCAGCAGTACGAGGAGGAATGAAAAACTGTTTTTT.

DNA for the CDR3: TGTGCCAGCAGCTTAGGCCAGGCCACACCCCGGCAGTTCTTC. It yields the protein CASSLGQATPRQFF. This chain uses TRBV7-2 with TRBJ2-1; D unclear. Trimming removed 1 base from V and 12 bases from J, with 16 bases in between. This CDR3 has 14 amino acids. In germline, CDR1 is SGHTA, CDR2 FQGNSA.

CDR3 residues: CASSSGQGFTEAFF. In nucleotides, the CDR3 is TGTGCCAGCAGCTCCGGACAGGGGTTCACTGAAGCTTTCTTT. The chain combines TRBV7-6 with TRBJ1-1; TRBD1 matches 9 bases. V dropped 4 bases and J dropped 4; count of bases not matched to a gene: 4. The CDR3 has 14 amino acids. CDR1 is SGHVS and CDR2 is FNYEAQ in the germline V gene.

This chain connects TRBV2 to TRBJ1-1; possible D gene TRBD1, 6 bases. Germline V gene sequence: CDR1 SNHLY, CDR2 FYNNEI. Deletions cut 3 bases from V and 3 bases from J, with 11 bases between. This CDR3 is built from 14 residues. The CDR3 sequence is CASSDYRAYTEAFF. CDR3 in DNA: TGTGCCAGCAGTGACTACAGGGCGTACACTGAAGCTTTCTTT. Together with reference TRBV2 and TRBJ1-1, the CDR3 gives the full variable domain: EPEVTQTPSHQVTQMGQEVILRCVPISNHLYFYWYRQILGQKVEFLVSFYNNEISEKSEIFDDQFSVERPDGSNFTLKIRSTKLEDSAMYFCASSDYRAYTEAFFGQGTRLTVV.

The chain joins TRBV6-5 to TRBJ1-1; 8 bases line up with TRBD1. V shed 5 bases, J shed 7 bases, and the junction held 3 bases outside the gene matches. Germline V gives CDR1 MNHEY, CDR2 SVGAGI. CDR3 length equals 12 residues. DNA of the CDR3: TGTGCCAGCAGTCTAGGGACAGGTGAAGCTTTCTTT. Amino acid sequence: CASSLGTGEAFF.

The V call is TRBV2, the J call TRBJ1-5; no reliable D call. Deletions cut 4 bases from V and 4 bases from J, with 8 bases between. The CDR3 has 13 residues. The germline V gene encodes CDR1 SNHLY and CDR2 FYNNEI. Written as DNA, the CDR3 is TGTGCCAGCAGTGGCGGCGAAAATCAGCCCCAGCATTTT. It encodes CASSGGENQPQHF.

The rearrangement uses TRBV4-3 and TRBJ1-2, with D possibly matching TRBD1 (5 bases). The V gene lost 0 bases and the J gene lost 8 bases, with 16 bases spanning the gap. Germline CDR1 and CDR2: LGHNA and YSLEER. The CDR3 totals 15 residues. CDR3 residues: CASSQEDQGAGGYTF. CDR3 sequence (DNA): TGCGCCAGCAGCCAAGAAGACCAGGGAGCTGGCGGCTACACCTTC.

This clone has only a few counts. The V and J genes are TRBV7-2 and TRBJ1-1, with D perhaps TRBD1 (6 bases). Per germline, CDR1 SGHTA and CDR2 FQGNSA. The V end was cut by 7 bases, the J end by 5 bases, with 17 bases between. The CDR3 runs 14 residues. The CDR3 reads CASTPLRGQTEAFF. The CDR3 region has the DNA TGTGCCAGCACCCCCCTCAGGGGCCAGACTGAAGCTTTCTTT.

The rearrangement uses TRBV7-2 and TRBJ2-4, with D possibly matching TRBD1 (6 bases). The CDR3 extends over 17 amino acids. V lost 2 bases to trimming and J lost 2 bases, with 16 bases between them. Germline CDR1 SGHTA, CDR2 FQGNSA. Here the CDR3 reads CASSLKVQGSSKNIQYF. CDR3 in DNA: TGTGCCAGCAGCTTAAAGGTTCAGGGGAGCTCCAAAAACATTCAGTACTTC.

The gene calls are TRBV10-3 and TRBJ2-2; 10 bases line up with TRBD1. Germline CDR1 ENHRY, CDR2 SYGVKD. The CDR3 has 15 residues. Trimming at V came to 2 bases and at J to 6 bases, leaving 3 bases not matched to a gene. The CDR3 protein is CAISETGQGAGELFF. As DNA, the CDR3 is TGTGCCATCAGTGAGACCGGACAGGGGGCCGGGGAGCTGTTTTTT.

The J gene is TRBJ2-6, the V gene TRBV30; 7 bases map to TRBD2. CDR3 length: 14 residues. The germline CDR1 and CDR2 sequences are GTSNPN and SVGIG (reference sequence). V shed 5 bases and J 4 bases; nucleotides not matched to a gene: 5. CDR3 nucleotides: TGTGCCTGGTGGGGGGGGTTCGGGGCCAACGTCCTGACTTTC. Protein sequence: CAWWGGFGANVLTF.

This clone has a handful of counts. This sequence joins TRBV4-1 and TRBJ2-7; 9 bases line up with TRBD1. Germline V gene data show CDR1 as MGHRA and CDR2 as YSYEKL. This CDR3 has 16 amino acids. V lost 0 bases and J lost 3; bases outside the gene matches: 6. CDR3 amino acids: CASSQDKGQGRYEQYF. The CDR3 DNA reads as TGCGCCAGCAGCCAAGATAAGGGACAGGGACGCTACGAGCAGTACTTC.

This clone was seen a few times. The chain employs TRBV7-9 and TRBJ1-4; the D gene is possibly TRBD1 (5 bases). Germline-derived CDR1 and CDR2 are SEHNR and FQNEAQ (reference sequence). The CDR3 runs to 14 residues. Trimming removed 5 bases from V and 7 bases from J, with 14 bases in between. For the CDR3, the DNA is TGTGCCAGCAGCAGCGGGTTTAGGGGTGAAAAACTGTTTTTT. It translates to CASSSGFRGEKLFF. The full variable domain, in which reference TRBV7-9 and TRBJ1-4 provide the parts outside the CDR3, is DTGVSQNPRHKITKRGQNVTFRCDPISEHNRLYWYRQTLGQGPEFLTYFQNEAQLEKSRLLSDRFSAERPKGSFSTLEIQRTEQGDSAMYLCASSSGFRGEKLFFGSGTQLSVL.

CDR3 DNA sequence: TGCAGCGTTGGCACAGCCTCACCGGTTGGGGAGCTGTTTTTT. Its translation is CSVGTASPVGELFF. The chain joins TRBV29-1 to TRBJ2-2; D uncertain. Germline CDR1 SQVTM, CDR2 ANQGSEA. V was trimmed by 4 bases and J by 8 bases, leaving 17 bases between them. This CDR3 is built from 14 residues.